This entry is about one TCR beta chain. The data belong to a study of technical replicates of blood from several donors. The CDR3 contains 13 residues. V shed 0 bases and J shed 11 bases, with 13 bases lying between them. Germline-derived CDR1 and CDR2 are SGHNT and YYREEE (reference sequence). Produced via immunoSEQ multiplex PCR; TCRdb's table is partial and in-frame only. The sample records 95,000 to 100,000 clones, approximately 94% being singletons. J is TRBJ2-3 and V is TRBV5-4; TRBD2 is a possible D gene (6 bases). Specimen: T cells isolated from PBMCs. The receptor was derived from a human donor in good health. The CDR3 DNA reads TGTGCCAGCAGCTTGGACAGTAGCGGACGGCAGTATTTT. Its protein product is CASSLDSSGRQYF.